This T cell receptor beta chain was sequenced for a study of shared T cell receptors in the human thymus. In germline, CDR1 is SGHKS, CDR2 YYEKEE (reference sequence). V lost 1 base, J lost 4 bases, and 12 bases lay in between. The CDR3 loop spans 15 amino acids. This clone was counted once. The repertoire was sequenced with immunoSEQ multiplex PCR; TCRdb's copy has only in-frame clones and lacks some. The sample has around 340,000 clones, 85% to 95% seen once. The sequenced sample was thymocytes. The receptor's source is a human donor. The chain links TRBV5-5 to TRBJ2-1; D perhaps matches TRBD2 (6 bases). The CDR3 protein is CASSLRLAAYNEQFF. In DNA form, the CDR3 reads TGTGCCAGCAGCTTGCGATTAGCGGCTTACAATGAGCAGTTCTTC.